This T cell receptor beta chain was sequenced in a study of blood T cell repertoires in COVID-19 (dated by TCRdb to about 2020). A note on the overall study: Collaborator samples came from the United States, Italy and Spain and covered acute and convalescent phases of COVID-19. Where HLA class I and class II types were available, the types were taken from metadata supplied by the sample provider, not from assay-based typing. Subjects who had been exposed to COVID-19, were actively infected with it, or had recovered from it provided the deeply sampled blood TCRbeta repertoires that made up the dataset. The material from the prospective study consisted of cDNA or gDNA derived from T cells, B-cell-depleted T cells, or PBMCs. Samples came from the ongoing ImmuneRACE study (first 160 participants) plus 1,254 subjects from 6 global collaborators. The repertoires were made available in a free public database intended to serve as a resource for research on the immune response to SARS-CoV-2. A de-identified subject ID, COVID-19 status, age in years and sex were almost always included in the sample metadata. On the study overall, not on this receptor specifically: How much clinical and demographic metadata was included differed by source and by participant, and the metadata was provided uncurated.

A remark on this clone: Its antigen has not been determined. Nothing much larger sits one base from this clone, and base qualities are not available.

The immunoSEQ Assay, a bias-controlled multiplex PCR, was used to amplify TCRbeta CDR3 regions from genomic DNA. The authors' analysis ran thus. The number of nucleated cells in each sample was estimated from the amplification of reference gene primers within the assay. To quantify the absolute abundance of each unique TCRbeta CDR3 rearrangement, sequence reads were collapsed and filtered. For each sample, productive Simpson clonality was calculated by taking the square root of Simpson's diversity index across productive rearrangements. TCRdb retrieved this table from immuneACCESS and kept in-frame rearrangements only. Not all clones are present; in checked studies, unresolved V genes account for under half, and no reason is known for the remainder. V and J calls and clone size are copied from that table; D and trimming were computed from the DNA. For this sample there are 360,000 or so clones; over 85% appear just once. The ten top clones hold about 3.9% of the sample.

One collaborating source in Seattle enrolled patients during active infection and followed them longitudinally through the course of disease. Whole blood was collected in K2EDTA tubes by collaborating institutions according to the institutions' own protocols. For TCRbeta analysis, collaborator samples were shipped as frozen whole blood, as isolated PBMCs, or as DNA extracted from either sample type. From the cysteine up to the phenylalanine, the CDR3 has a length of 18 residues. The DNA shown is the 54-base CDR3, in frame from base 1. V was cut back by 2 bases and J by 0 bases, leaving a gap of 17 bases between them. Via the germline V gene (reference sequence), CDR1 is GTSNPN and CDR2 SVGIG.

The receptor chain draws on TRBV30 and TRBJ2-6, with TRBD2 as a weak D call on 6 bases. The material sequenced was peripheral blood. This sequence was found in a woman aged 55-70 years with COVID-19, enrolled during active disease. The nucleotides are TGTGCCTGGAGTTCACGAGGGACGGGGGACTCTGGGGCCAACGTCCTGACTTTC. Its coded protein is CAWSSRGTGDSGANVLTF.